A selection of T cell receptor beta chains follows, all from one sample in a study of cytomegalovirus exposure and HLA in healthy donors. Clones were read by immunoSEQ multiplex PCR, and TCRdb kept only the in-frame ones, dropping some. The repertoire holds approximately 110,000 clones, with roughly 82% as singletons. Material for sequencing was PBMCs. The origin of the receptors is an older woman in good health and CMV-seropositive. The CDR3 runs from the conserved cysteine through the conserved F or W. A D gene is named only where the DNA matches it firmly. Size is stated for part of the rows, as once, few or many counts, or as a class when the clone is expanded.

d_call	clone_size	j_call	v_call	cdr3_nt	cdr3_aa
.	.	TRBJ2-2	TRBV5-1	TGCGCCAGCAGCCCGGGACAGAACACCGGGGAGCTGTTTTTT	CASSPGQNTGELFF
.	.	TRBJ2-3	TRBV9	TGTGCCAGCAGCGTAGATGGGCAGGGGAATGCAGATACGCAGTATTTT	CASSVDGQGNADTQYF
TRBD1	.	TRBJ1-2	TRBV18	TGTGCCAGCTCACCATCCCGGGACAGGATAAACTATGGCTACACCTTC	CASSPSRDRINYGYTF
.	.	TRBJ2-7	TRBV7-8	TGTGCCAGCAGCTTAGTCCAGGGTAGGACCTACGAGCAGTACTTC	CASSLVQGRTYEQYF
.	.	TRBJ2-7	TRBV30	TGTGCCTGGAGTGGACTAGATTTGAGCCACGAGCAGTACTTC	CAWSGLDLSHEQYF
.	.	TRBJ1-6	TRBV15	TGTGCCACCAGCAGAGATGCTCAGAATTCACCCCTCCACTTT	CATSRDAQNSPLHF
.	.	TRBJ1-3	TRBV19	TGTGCCAGTAGTACCAGGAAGGGGCGCGTAATCTCTGGAAACACCATATATTTT	CASSTRKGRVISGNTIYF
TRBD2	.	TRBJ2-1	TRBV14	TGTGCCAGCAGCTATTTTAGCGGGAGCTACAATGAGCAGTTCTTC	CASSYFSGSYNEQFF
.	.	TRBJ1-1	TRBV7-3	TGTGCCAGCAGCTTAAGTCAGAACACTGAAGCTTTCTTT	CASSLSQNTEAFF
TRBD2	.	TRBJ2-7	TRBV5-1	TGCGCCAGCAGCCCTACCATCCGTAGCGGGGGAAGCTACGAGCAGTACTTC	CASSPTIRSGGSYEQYF
.	.	TRBJ1-1	TRBV6-5	TGTGCCAGCAACAAGAAAAAAAACACTGAAGCTTTCTTT	CASNKKKNTEAFF
TRBD2	.	TRBJ2-7	TRBV7-2	TGTGCCAGCAGACCCAGGGCCCGGGGGGTGGAAGAGCAGTACTTC	CASRPRARGVEEQYF
.	few	TRBJ1-2	TRBV27	TGTGCCAGCAGTTTAACCTCCGGGCTCCTTGGCGGACTGTTCTATGGCTACACCTTC	CASSLTSGLLGGLFYGYTF
.	.	TRBJ1-5	TRBV4-3	TGCGCCAGCAGCCAAGATCCCGGGAACAATCAGCCCCAGCATTTT	CASSQDPGNNQPQHF
TRBD1	.	TRBJ1-2	TRBV7-9	TGTGCCAGCAGCCCTCAGACAGGGGTATATGGCTACACCTTC	CASSPQTGVYGYTF
.	.	TRBJ1-4	TRBV4-2	TGTGCCAGCAGCCAAGACTATTCGGGGGGACTGTTTTTT	CASSQDYSGGLFF
.	.	TRBJ1-5	TRBV6-5	TGTGCCAGTAGCCCCCAGGGAGGAGGAGGTCAGCCCCAGCATTTT	CASSPQGGGGQPQHF